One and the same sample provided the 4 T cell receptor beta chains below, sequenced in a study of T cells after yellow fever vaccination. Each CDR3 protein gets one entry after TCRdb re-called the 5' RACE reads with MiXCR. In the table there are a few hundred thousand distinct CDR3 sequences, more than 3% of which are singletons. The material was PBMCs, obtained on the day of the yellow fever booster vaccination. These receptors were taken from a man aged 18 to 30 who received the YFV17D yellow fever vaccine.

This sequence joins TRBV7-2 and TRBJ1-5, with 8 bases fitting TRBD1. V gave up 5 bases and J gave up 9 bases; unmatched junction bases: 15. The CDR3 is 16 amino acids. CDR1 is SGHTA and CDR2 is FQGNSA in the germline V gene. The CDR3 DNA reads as TGTGCCAGCAGCCTTGCTTCAGGGGGCCCCCACGGGCCCCAGCATTTT. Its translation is CASSLASGGPHGPQHF.

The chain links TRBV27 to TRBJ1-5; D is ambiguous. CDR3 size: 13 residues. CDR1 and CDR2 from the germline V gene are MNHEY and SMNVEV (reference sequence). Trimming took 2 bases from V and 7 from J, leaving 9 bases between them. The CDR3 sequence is CASSLGRLQPQHF. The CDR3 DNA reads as TGTGCCAGCAGTTTAGGCAGGCTACAGCCCCAGCATTTT.

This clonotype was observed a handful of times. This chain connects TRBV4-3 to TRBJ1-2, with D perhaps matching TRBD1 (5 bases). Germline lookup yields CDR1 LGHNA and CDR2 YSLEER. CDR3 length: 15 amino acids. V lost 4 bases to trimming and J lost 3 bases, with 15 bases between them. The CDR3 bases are TGCGCCAGCAGCCCCCATGAGTGGGACGACTATGGCTACACCTTC. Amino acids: CASSPHEWDDYGYTF.

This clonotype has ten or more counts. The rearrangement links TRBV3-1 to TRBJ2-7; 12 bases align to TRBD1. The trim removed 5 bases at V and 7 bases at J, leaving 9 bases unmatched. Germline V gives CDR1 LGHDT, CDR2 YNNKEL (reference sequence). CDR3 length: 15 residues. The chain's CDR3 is CASSAKGQGAREQYF. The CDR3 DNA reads TGTGCCAGCAGCGCGAAGGGACAGGGGGCGAGGGAGCAGTACTTC.